Listed below are T cell receptor beta chains from one sample, sequenced in a study of blood T cell repertoires in COVID-19. Profiled with immunoSEQ multiplex PCR; TCRdb holds only in-frame clones, not every one. This sample has a few hundred thousand clones; approximately 86% occur once, and the top ten carry 3.6%. The material sequenced was peripheral blood. The receptors were gathered from a man younger than 35 with active or convalescent COVID-19. Both conserved end residues are part of each CDR3. A D gene is named only where the DNA matches it firmly. Size is stated for part of the rows, as once, few or many counts, or as a class when the clone is expanded.

j_gene,abundance,len,d_gene,v_gene,CDR3aa,CDR3nt
TRBJ2-1,.,18,TRBD1,TRBV11-2,CASSFNPGTGEKGHEQFF,TGTGCCAGCAGCTTTAACCCCGGGACAGGGGAGAAGGGACATGAGCAGTTCTTC
TRBJ2-7,.,16,.,TRBV28,CASSLLGTHASYEQYF,TGTGCCAGCAGTCTCCTCGGGACTCATGCTTCCTACGAGCAGTACTTC
TRBJ1-6,.,13,.,TRBV7-8,CASSLRQELPLHF,TGTGCCAGCAGCTTACGACAGGAGTTACCCCTCCACTTT
TRBJ1-1,.,14,TRBD1,TRBV5-1,CASSSRDRNTEAFF,TGCGCCAGCAGCTCCCGGGACAGGAACACTGAAGCTTTCTTT
TRBJ1-2,.,13,.,TRBV5-1,CASRPGQSYGYTF,TGCGCCAGCAGGCCTGGACAGAGCTATGGCTACACCTTC
TRBJ2-1,.,12,.,TRBV6-5,CASSPRLHEQFF,TGTGCCAGCAGCCCGAGGCTCCATGAGCAGTTCTTC
TRBJ1-2,.,15,TRBD1,TRBV18,CASSPNRGRNYGYTF,TGTGCCAGCTCACCAAACAGGGGTAGGAACTATGGCTACACCTTC
TRBJ1-3,.,11,.,TRBV10-3,CATNSGNTIYF,TGTGCCACTAACTCTGGAAACACCATATATTTT
TRBJ2-1,.,13,TRBD2,TRBV29-1,CSVRTSGHNEQFF,TGCAGCGTGAGGACTAGCGGCCACAATGAGCAGTTCTTC
TRBJ2-5,.,14,.,TRBV2,CASSSRQVQETQYF,TGTGCCAGCAGTTCCCGACAGGTCCAAGAGACCCAGTACTTC
TRBJ1-5,.,16,TRBD1,TRBV4-1,CASSQVDRVLGQPQHF,TGCGCCAGCAGCCAAGTTGACAGGGTTCTTGGTCAGCCCCAGCATTTT
TRBJ1-5,.,14,.,TRBV6-5,CASSQQNSNQPQHF,TGTGCCAGCAGCCAACAGAATAGCAATCAGCCCCAGCATTTT
TRBJ1-3,.,17,.,TRBV6-4,CASRPTQLVNSGNTIYF,TGTGCCAGCAGACCCACCCAGCTAGTTAACTCTGGAAACACCATATATTTT
TRBJ2-7,.,12,.,TRBV30,CAWSVGGDEQYF,TGTGCCTGGAGTGTTGGCGGGGACGAGCAGTACTTC
TRBJ2-5,.,13,.,TRBV12-3/TRBV12-4,CASSLLTKETQYF,TGTGCCAGCAGTTTGTTGACTAAAGAGACCCAGTACTTC
TRBJ1-1,.,13,.,TRBV18,CASSPLSDTEAFF,TGTGCCAGCTCACCACTGAGTGATACTGAAGCTTTCTTT
TRBJ2-3,.,16,TRBD2,TRBV9,CASSVAGRGDTDTQYF,TGTGCCAGCAGCGTAGCTGGGCGGGGGGACACAGATACGCAGTATTTT
TRBJ1-4,.,13,.,TRBV30,CAWIGGGGEKLFF,TGTGCCTGGATAGGAGGCGGAGGTGAAAAACTGTTTTTT
TRBJ2-7,.,14,.,TRBV6-2/TRBV6-3,CASSTLRGAYEQYF,TGTGCCAGCAGTACACTAAGGGGCGCCTACGAGCAGTACTTC
TRBJ1-6,few,15,TRBD1,TRBV5-1,CASSWTGTGTSPLHF,TGCGCCAGCAGCTGGACCGGGACAGGGACATCACCCCTCCACTTT
TRBJ1-2,.,17,TRBD1,TRBV6-7,CASSYHLRDSPRRGYTF,TGTGCCAGCAGTTACCACCTCCGGGACAGTCCGAGGCGTGGCTACACCTTC
TRBJ1-2,.,14,TRBD1,TRBV7-2,CASSLRQGAKGYTF,TGTGCCAGCAGCTTAAGACAGGGGGCTAAAGGCTACACCTTC
TRBJ1-5,.,19,.,TRBV11-3,CASSLGMGPNFGGNQPQHF,TGTGCCAGCAGCTTAGGGATGGGGCCCAACTTTGGGGGCAATCAGCCCCAGCATTTT
TRBJ2-2,.,17,.,TRBV7-9,CASSPTIPGPRVGELFF,TGTGCCAGCAGCCCAACTATCCCGGGCCCGAGGGTCGGGGAGCTGTTTTTT
TRBJ2-2,.,14,.,TRBV10-1,CASSEGTNTGELFF,TGCGCCAGCAGTGAGGGGACTAACACCGGGGAGCTGTTTTTT
TRBJ1-6,.,18,.,TRBV6-1,CASSEVLQESSYNSPLHF,TGTGCCAGCAGTGAGGTACTACAGGAGAGCTCCTATAATTCACCCCTCCACTTT
TRBJ1-2,once,14,TRBD1,TRBV7-9,CASSTVDRGYGYTF,TGTGCCAGCAGCACCGTTGACAGGGGCTATGGCTACACCTTC